This T cell receptor beta chain was captured by sequencing in a study of T cell responses to AZD1222 COVID-19 vaccine. Across the whole study: Recipients boosted at about 4 weeks or about 12 weeks are pooled.

Profiling relied on immunoSEQ multiplex PCR, and the TCRdb table lists in-frame clones only, not all of them. The sample lists around 260,000 clones; about 92% were seen once. The source is an adult in good health. Sequenced here: peripheral blood, sampled on day 0 of AZD1222 vaccination.

The CDR3 region is CASSLDRDRASPLHF. The CDR3 region has the DNA TGTGCCAGCAGCTTGGATCGGGACAGGGCTTCACCCCTCCACTTT. The rearrangement uses TRBV5-4 and TRBJ1-6, with 9 bases that match TRBD1. After removal of 0 bases from V and 9 bases from J, the junction contained 4 bases not matched to a gene. Germline CDR1 and CDR2: SGHNT and YYREEE (reference sequence). This CDR3 region has 15 residues. Full variable domain (outside the CDR3, taken from reference TRBV5-4 and TRBJ1-6): ETGVTQSPTHLIKTRGQQVTLRCSSQSGHNTVSWYQQALGQGPQFIFQYYREEENGRGNFPPRFSGLQFPNYSSELNVNALELDDSALYLCASSLDRDRASPLHFGNGTRLTVT.